The entry below describes one TCR beta chain. These data are taken from a study of blood T cell repertoires in COVID-19. There are 13 residues in the CDR3. CDR1 SNHLY and CDR2 FYNNEI come from the germline V gene. Trimming left V 0 bases short and J 8 bases short, with 7 bases between. Sequencing used immunoSEQ multiplex PCR; TCRdb keeps in-frame clones, though not all of them. The sample consists of over 200,000 clones, 92% of them appearing once. The V gene is TRBV2, the J gene TRBJ1-4; D is unclear. This TCR was recovered from a man younger than 45 with acute or convalescent COVID-19. Specimen: peripheral blood. The CDR3 loop is CASSEAGWEKLFF. CDR3 coding DNA: TGTGCCAGCAGTGAAGCCGGGTGGGAAAAACTGTTTTTT.